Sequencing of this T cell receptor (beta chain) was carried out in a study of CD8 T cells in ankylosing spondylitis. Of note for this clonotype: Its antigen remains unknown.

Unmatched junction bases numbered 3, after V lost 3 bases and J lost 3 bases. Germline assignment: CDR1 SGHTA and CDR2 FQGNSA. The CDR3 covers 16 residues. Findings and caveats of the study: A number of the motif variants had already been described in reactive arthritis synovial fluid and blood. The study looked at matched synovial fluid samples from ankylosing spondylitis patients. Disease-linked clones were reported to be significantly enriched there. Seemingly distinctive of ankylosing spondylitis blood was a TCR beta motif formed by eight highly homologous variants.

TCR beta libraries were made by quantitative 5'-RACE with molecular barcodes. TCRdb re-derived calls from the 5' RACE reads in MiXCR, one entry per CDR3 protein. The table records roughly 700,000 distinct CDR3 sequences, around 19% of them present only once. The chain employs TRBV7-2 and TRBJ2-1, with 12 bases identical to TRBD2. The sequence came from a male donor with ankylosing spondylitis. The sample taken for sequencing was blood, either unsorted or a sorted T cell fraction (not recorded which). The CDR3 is CASSFGLAGIYNEQFF. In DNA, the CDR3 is TGTGCCAGCAGCTTCGGACTAGCGGGGATCTACAATGAGCAGTTCTTC.